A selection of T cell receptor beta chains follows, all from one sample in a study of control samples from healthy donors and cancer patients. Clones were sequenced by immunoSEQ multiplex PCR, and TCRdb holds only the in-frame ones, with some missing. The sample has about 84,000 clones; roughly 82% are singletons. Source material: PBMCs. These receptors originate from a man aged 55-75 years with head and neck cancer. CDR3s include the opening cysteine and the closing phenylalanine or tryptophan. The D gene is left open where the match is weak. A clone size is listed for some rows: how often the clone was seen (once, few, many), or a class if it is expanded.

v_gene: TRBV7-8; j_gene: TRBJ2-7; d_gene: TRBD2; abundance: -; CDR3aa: CASSWGGGAYEQYF; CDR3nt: TGTGCCAGCAGCTGGGGCGGGGGAGCCTACGAGCAGTACTTC
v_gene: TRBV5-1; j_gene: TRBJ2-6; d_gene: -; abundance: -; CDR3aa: CASRQSIYSGANVLTF; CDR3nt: TGCGCCAGCAGACAGTCAATTTATTCTGGGGCCAACGTCCTGACTTTC
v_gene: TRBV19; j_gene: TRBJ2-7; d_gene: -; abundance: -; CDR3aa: CASSSVGADNHEQYF; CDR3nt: TGTGCCAGTAGTAGTGTAGGGGCGGATAACCACGAGCAGTACTTC
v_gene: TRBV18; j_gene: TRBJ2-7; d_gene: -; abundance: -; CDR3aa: CASSPMTGLGPEQYF; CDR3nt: TGTGCCAGCTCACCCATGACAGGTCTAGGACCCGAGCAGTACTTC
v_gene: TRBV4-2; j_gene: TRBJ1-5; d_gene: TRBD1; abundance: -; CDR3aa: CASSRGQGNQPQHF; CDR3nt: TGTGCCAGCAGCCGCGGACAGGGGAATCAGCCCCAGCATTTT
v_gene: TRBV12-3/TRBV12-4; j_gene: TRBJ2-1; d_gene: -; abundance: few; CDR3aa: CASSFSTGEQFF; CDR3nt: TGTGCCAGCAGTTTTTCTACGGGTGAGCAGTTCTTC
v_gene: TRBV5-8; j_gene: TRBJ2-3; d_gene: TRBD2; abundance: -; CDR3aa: CASSSLPGLARGAQYF; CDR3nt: TGTGCCAGCAGCTCCCTACCGGGACTAGCTCGAGGGGCGCAGTATTTT
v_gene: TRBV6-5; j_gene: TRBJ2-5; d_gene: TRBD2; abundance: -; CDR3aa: CASSYLPAGLGAQYF; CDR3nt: TGTGCCAGCAGTTACCTACCAGCGGGACTAGGGGCCCAGTACTTC
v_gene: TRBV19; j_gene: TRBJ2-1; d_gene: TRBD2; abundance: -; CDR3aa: CASSRGLAGGPYNEQFF; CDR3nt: TGTGCCAGTAGTAGGGGACTAGCGGGAGGGCCCTACAATGAGCAGTTCTTC
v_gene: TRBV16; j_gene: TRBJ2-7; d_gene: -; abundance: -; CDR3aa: CASSQLQGLGEQYF; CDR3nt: TGTGCCAGCAGCCAATTGCAGGGTCTAGGCGAGCAGTACTTC